The clone carrying this T cell receptor (beta chain) appeared once. TCRdb's copy holds only in-frame clones and misses some; the assay was immunoSEQ multiplex PCR. Here the sample spans tens of thousands of clones, about 63% being singletons. Trimming left V 5 bases short and J 5 bases short, with 11 bases between. Germline-derived CDR1 and CDR2 are SGHNT and YYREEE (reference sequence). This CDR3 region has 13 residues. The data were taken from a study of blood T cell repertoires in COVID-19. V is TRBV5-4 and J is TRBJ2-1, with D possibly being TRBD1 (6 bases). The TCR sequence derives from a woman between 70 and 85 years old with acute or convalescent COVID-19. The sequenced material came from peripheral blood. The CDR3 sequence: CASRGAANNEQFF. The CDR3 nucleotides are TGTGCCAGCAGGGGGGCGGCGAACAATGAGCAGTTCTTC.